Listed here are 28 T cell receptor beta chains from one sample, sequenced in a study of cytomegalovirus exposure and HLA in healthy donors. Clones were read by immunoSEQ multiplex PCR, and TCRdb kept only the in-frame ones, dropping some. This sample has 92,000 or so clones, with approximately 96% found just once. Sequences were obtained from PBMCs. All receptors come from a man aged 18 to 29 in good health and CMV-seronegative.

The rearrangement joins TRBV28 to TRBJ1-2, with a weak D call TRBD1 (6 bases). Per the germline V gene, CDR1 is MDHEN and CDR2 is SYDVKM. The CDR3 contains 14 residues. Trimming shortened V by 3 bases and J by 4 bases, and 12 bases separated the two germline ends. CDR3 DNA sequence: TGTGCCAGCAGTTTGGAGGGGGGGACCTATGGCTACACCTTC. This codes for CASSLEGGTYGYTF.

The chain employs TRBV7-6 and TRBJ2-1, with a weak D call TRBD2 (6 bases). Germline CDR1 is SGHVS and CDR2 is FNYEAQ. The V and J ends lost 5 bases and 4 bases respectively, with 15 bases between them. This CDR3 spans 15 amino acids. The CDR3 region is CASSPRAGKYNEQFF. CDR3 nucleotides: TGTGCCAGCAGCCCGCGGGCGGGGAAGTACAATGAGCAGTTCTTC. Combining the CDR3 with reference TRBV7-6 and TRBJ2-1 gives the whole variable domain GAGVSQSPRYKVTKRGQDVALRCDPISGHVSLYWYRQALGQGPEFLTYFNYEAQQDKSGLPNDRFSAERPEGSISTLTIQRTEQRDSAMYRCASSPRAGKYNEQFFGPGTRLTVL.

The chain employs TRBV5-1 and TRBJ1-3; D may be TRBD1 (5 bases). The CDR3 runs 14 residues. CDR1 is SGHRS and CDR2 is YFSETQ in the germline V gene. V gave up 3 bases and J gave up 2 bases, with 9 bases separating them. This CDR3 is CASSYTGAGNTIYF. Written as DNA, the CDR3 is TGCGCCAGCAGCTACACAGGTGCTGGAAACACCATATATTTT.

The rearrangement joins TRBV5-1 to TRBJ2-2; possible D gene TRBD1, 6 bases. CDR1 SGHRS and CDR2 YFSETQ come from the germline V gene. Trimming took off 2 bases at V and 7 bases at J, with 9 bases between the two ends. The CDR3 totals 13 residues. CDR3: CASSFWTDGELFF. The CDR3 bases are TGCGCCAGCAGCTTTTGGACAGACGGGGAGCTGTTTTTT. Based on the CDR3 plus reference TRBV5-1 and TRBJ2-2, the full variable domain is KAGVTQTPRYLIKTRGQQVTLSCSPISGHRSVSWYQQTPGQGLQFLFEYFSETQRNKGNFPGRFSGRQFSNSRSEMNVSTLELGDSALYLCASSFWTDGELFFGEGSRLTVL.

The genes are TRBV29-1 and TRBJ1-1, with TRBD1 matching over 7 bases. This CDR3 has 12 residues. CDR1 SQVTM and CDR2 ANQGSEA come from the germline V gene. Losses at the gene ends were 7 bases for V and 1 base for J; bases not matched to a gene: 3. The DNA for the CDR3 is TGCAGCGGAAGGGGGCAGAACACTGAAGCTTTCTTT. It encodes CSGRGQNTEAFF.

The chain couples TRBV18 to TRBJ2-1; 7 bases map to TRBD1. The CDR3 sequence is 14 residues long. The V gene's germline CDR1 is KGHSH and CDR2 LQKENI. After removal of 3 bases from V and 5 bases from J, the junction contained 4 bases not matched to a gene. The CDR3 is CASSPPTGNNEQFF. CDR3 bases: TGTGCCAGCTCACCCCCGACAGGGAACAATGAGCAGTTCTTC.

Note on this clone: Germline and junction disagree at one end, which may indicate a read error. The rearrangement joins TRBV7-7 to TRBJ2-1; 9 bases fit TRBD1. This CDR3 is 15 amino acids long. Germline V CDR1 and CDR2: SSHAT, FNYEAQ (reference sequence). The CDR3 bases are TGTGCTAGCAGCTCCGGGACAGGGCCCTACAATGAGCAGTTCTTC. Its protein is CASSSGTGPYNEQFF.

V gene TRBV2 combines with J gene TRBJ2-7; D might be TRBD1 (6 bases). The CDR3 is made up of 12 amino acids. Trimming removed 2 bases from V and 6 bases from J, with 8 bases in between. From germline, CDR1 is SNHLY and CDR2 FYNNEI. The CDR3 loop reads CASSETGREQYV. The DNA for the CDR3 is TGTGCCAGCAGTGAAACAGGGCGCGAGCAGTACGTC.

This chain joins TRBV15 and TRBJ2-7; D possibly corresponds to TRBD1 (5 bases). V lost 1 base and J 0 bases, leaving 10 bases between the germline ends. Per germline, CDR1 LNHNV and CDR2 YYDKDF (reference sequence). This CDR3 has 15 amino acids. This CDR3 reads CATSRVRGRSYEQYF. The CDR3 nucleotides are TGTGCCACCAGCAGAGTTAGGGGCCGCTCCTACGAGCAGTACTTC.

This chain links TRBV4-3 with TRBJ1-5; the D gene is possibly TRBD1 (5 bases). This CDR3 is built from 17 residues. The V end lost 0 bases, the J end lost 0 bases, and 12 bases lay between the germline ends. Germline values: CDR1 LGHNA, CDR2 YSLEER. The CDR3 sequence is CASSQEAGTHSNQPQHF. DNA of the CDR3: TGCGCCAGCAGCCAAGAAGCTGGGACTCATAGCAATCAGCCCCAGCATTTT.

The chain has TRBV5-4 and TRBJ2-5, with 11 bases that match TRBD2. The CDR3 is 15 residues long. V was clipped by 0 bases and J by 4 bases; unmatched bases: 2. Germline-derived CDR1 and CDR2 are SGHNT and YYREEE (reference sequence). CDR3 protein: CASSLGLAGTETQYF. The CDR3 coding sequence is TGTGCCAGCAGCTTGGGACTAGCGGGAACAGAGACCCAGTACTTC.

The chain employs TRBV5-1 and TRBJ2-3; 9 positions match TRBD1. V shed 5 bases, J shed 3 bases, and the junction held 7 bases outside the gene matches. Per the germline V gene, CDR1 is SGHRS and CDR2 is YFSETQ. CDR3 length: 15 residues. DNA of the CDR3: TGCGCCAGCAGGCCCGGGACAGGGACGACAGATACGCAGTATTTT. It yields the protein CASRPGTGTTDTQYF.

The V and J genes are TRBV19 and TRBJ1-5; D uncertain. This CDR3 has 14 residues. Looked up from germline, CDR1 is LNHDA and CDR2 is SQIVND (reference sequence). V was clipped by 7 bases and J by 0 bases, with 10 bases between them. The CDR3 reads CASTPLFSNQPQHF. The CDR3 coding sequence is TGTGCCAGTACCCCCCTTTTTAGCAATCAGCCCCAGCATTTT.

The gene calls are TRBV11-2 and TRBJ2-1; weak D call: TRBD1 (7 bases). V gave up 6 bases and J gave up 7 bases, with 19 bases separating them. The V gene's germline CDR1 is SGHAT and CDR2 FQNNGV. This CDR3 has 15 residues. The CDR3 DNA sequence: TGTGCCAGCAGTTCTACCCCGACAGGGAGGAATGAGCAGTTCTTC. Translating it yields CASSSTPTGRNEQFF. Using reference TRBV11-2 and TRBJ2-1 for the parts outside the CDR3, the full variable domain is EAGVAQSPRYKIIEKRQSVAFWCNPISGHATLYWYQQILGQGPKLLIQFQNNGVVDDSQLPKDRFSAERLKGVDSTLKIQPAKLEDSAVYLCASSSTPTGRNEQFFGPGTRLTVL.

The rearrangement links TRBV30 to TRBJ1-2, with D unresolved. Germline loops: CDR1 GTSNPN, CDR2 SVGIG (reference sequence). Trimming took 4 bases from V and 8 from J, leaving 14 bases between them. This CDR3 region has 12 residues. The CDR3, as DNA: TGTGCCTGGATTGGGCCTGGGAGAGGCTACACCTTC. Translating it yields CAWIGPGRGYTF.

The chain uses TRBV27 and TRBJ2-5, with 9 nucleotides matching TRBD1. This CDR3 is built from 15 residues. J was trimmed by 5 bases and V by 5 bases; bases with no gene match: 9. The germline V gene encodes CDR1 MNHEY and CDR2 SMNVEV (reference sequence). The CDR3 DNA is TGTGCCAGCAGTCGTGGACAGGGGCAATGGGAGACCCAGTACTTC. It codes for CASSRGQGQWETQYF.

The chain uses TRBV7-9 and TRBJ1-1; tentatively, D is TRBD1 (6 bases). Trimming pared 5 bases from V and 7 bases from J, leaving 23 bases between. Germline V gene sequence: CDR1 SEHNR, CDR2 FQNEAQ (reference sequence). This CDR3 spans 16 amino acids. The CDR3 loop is CASSLSGGAENGEAFF. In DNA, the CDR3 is TGTGCCAGCAGCCTCTCTGGGGGGGCAGAGAACGGTGAAGCTTTCTTT.

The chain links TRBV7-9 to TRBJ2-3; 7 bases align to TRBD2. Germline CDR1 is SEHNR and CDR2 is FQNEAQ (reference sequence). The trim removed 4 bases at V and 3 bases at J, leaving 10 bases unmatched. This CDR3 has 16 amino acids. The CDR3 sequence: CASSSRLADHTDTQYF. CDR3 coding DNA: TGTGCCAGCAGCTCCAGACTAGCAGATCATACAGATACGCAGTATTTT. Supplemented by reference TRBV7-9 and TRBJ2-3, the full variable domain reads DTGVSQNPRHKITKRGQNVTFRCDPISEHNRLYWYRQTLGQGPEFLTYFQNEAQLEKSRLLSDRFSAERPKGSFSTLEIQRTEQGDSAMYLCASSSRLADHTDTQYFGPGTRLTVL.

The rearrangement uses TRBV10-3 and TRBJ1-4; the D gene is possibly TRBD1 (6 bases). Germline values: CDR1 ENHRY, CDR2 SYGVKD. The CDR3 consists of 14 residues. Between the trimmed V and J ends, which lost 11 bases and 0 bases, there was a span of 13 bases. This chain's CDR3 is CAYTGNPTNEKLFF. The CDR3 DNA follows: TGTGCCTACACAGGGAACCCAACTAATGAAAAACTGTTTTTT.

CDR3 loop: CASSSTLGNNGVNTGELFF. In DNA, the CDR3 is TGTGCCAGCAGTTCGACCCTCGGGAATAACGGGGTGAACACCGGGGAGCTGTTTTTT. V gene TRBV7-9 combines with J gene TRBJ2-2; TRBD2 might be the D (5 bases). Trimming removed 6 bases at V and 1 base at J, with 24 bases between. The CDR3 has 19 residues. The V gene's germline CDR1 is SEHNR and CDR2 FQNEAQ (reference sequence).

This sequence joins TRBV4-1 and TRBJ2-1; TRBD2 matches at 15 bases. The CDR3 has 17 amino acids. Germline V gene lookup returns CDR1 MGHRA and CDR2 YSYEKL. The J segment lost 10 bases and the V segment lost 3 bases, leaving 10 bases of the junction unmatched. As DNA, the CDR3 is TGCGCCAGCAGCCAGACCCGGACTAGCGGGAGGGCTACCGAGCAGTTCTTC. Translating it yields CASSQTRTSGRATEQFF.

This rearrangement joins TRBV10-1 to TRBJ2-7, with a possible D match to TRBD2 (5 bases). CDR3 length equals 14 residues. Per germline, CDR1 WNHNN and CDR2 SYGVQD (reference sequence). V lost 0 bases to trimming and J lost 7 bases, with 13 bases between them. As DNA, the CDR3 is TGCGCCAGCAGTGAGTCGGCAGACCCGGGGGAGCAGTACTTC. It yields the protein CASSESADPGEQYF.

CDR3 region: CASSEALTGGYYEQYV. In DNA, the CDR3 is TGTGCCAGCAGTGAAGCGTTGACAGGGGGCTACTACGAGCAGTACGTC. The V gene is TRBV6-1, the J gene TRBJ2-7, with 10 nucleotides matching TRBD1. CDR1 MNHNS and CDR2 SASEGT come from the germline V gene. This CDR3 has 16 residues. The junction had 5 bases not matched to a gene; V was cut back by 0 bases and J by 3 bases.

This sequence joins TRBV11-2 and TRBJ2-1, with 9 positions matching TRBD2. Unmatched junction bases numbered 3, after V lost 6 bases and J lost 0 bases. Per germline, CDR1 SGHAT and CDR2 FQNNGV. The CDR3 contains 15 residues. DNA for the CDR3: TGTGCCAGCAGGGAGCGGGAGGCCTCCTACAATGAGCAGTTCTTC. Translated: CASREREASYNEQFF.

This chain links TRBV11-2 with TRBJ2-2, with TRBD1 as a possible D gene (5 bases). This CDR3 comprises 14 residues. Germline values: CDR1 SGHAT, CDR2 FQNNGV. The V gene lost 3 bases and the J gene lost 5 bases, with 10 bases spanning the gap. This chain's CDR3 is CASSFWGGTGELFF. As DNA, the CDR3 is TGTGCCAGCAGCTTCTGGGGCGGAACCGGGGAGCTGTTTTTT.

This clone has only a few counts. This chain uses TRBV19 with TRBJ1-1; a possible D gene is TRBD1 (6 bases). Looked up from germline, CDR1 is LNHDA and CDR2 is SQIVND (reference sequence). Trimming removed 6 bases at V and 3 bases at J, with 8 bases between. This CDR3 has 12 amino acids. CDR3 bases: TGTGCCAGTAGAACAGGGTACACTGAAGCTTTCTTT. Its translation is CASRTGYTEAFF.

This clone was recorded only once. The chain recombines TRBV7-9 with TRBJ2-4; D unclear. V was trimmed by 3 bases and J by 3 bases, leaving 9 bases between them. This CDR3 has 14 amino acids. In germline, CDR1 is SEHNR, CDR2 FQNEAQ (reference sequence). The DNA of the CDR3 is TGTGCCAGCAGCTTGATGAGTGTCAAAAACATTCAGTACTTC. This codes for CASSLMSVKNIQYF.

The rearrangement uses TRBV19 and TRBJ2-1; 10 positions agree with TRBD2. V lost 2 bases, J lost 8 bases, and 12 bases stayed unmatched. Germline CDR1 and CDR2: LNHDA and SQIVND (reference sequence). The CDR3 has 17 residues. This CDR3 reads CASSITLAGVNGDEQFF. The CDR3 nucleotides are TGTGCCAGTAGTATAACTCTAGCGGGAGTTAACGGTGATGAGCAGTTCTTC.